A selection of T cell receptor beta chains follows, all from one sample in a study of blood T cells in healthy people across ages. MiXCR was run by TCRdb on the 5' RACE reads, yielding one entry per CDR3 protein. The sample carries some 860,000 distinct CDR3 sequences, around three fifths recorded once. Sequencing input: blood. These receptors all stem from a middle-aged man in good health. CDR3s include the opening cysteine and the closing phenylalanine or tryptophan.

j_call v_call cdr3_aa
TRBJ2-1 TRBV5-1 CASRADRSYNEQFF
TRBJ2-3 TRBV2 CASERGVQTSTDTQYF
. TRBV12-3/TRBV12-4 CASSLWPGARRKNIQYF
TRBJ2-5 TRBV6-5 CASRLQGAKETQYF
TRBJ2-3 TRBV5-5 CASSRPMGEGADTQYF
TRBJ2-5 TRBV6-5 CASRAGQKTQYF
TRBJ1-5 TRBV28 CASSRMDQGHFYSNQPQHF
TRBJ1-1 TRBV7-8 CASSLAIFREAFF
TRBJ2-5 TRBV9 CASSVNRPGGKETQYF
TRBJ2-7 TRBV10-3 CAISAGTGDPEQYF
TRBJ2-7 TRBV25-1 CASSESRGGVNEQYF
TRBJ1-4 TRBV20-1 CSARDRGRPGEKLFF
TRBJ2-3 TRBV20-1 CSASQGTATGDTQYF
TRBJ1-4 TRBV20-1 CSAPGGRGSSTNEKLFF
TRBJ2-7 TRBV6-2/TRBV6-3 CASRHRGYEQYF
TRBJ1-5 TRBV5-1 CASSLGGEVRQPQHF
TRBJ2-6 TRBV15 CATSWDRVSGANVLTF